Presented here are 21 T cell receptor beta chains from one specimen sequenced in a study of cytomegalovirus exposure and HLA in healthy donors (dated by TCRdb to the late 2010s). The library was built by means of the immunoSEQ multiplex PCR assay. A mixture of 60 forward primers for TCR Vbeta segments and 13 reverse primers for TCR Jbeta segments was used in the multiplex PCR. This is the immuneACCESS table as TCRdb keeps it, with only in-frame sequences that have V and J called. A part of the clones is gone; compared with another copy, unresolved V genes explain less than half, and the rest is unexplained. The table for this sample lists 140,000 to 150,000 clones; 65% to 85% of them were counted only once. The ten largest clones represent more than 3% of the sample. Input material: PBMCs. These receptors all stem from a male donor in good health and CMV-seronegative.

This chain links TRBV18 with TRBJ2-2, with 7 bases identical to TRBD1. J gave up 5 bases and V 3 bases, and 9 bases lay outside the gene matches. The CDR3 loop spans 16 amino acids. Germline CDR1 reads KGHSH; CDR2 reads LQKENI. The CDR3 DNA is TGTGCCAGCTCACCTCTAGGGGGCGGAATGACCGGGGAGCTGTTTTTT. Translation: CASSPLGGGMTGELFF.

This clone showed up just once. The DNA of the CDR3 is TGTGCCAGCAGGGAGACGGGACAGGGGATAAACTATGGCTACACCTTC. Translation: CASRETGQGINYGYTF. This chain uses TRBV28 with TRBJ1-2, with 10 bases that match TRBD1. The CDR3 runs 16 residues. With 6 bases clipped from V and 2 bases from J, the junction kept 9 bases outside the gene matches. Germline V CDR1 and CDR2: MDHEN, SYDVKM.

V usage is TRBV15 and J usage is TRBJ2-1; D is perhaps TRBD2 (6 bases). CDR1 is LNHNV, CDR2 YYDKDF, per germline (reference sequence). The CDR3 is made up of 15 amino acids. Trimming left V 5 bases short and J 0 bases short, with 11 bases between. This chain's CDR3 is CATSYGGNSYNEQFF. The CDR3 DNA is TGTGCCACCAGCTACGGCGGGAACTCCTACAATGAGCAGTTCTTC.

This chain connects TRBV7-7 to TRBJ2-1, with 7 bases that match TRBD2. V lost 5 bases to trimming and J lost 5 bases; unmatched junction nucleotides: 12. The CDR3 totals 16 residues. Germline lookup yields CDR1 SSHAT and CDR2 FNYEAQ (reference sequence). In DNA form, the CDR3 reads TGTGCCAGCAGCCTCACGCGGGAGAGTGGCCACAATGAGCAGTTCTTC. This encodes CASSLTRESGHNEQFF.

This chain joins TRBV6-1 and TRBJ1-2, with a possible D match to TRBD1 (5 bases). V lost 0 bases to trimming and J lost 6 bases, with 20 bases between them. This CDR3 has 17 residues. Germline V CDR1 and CDR2: MNHNS, SASEGT. CDR3 protein: CASSEALRGLRVDGYTF. CDR3 DNA sequence: TGTGCCAGCAGTGAAGCGCTAAGGGGTCTACGAGTCGATGGCTACACCTTC.

V gene TRBV27 combines with J gene TRBJ1-1; D possibly corresponds to TRBD1 (6 bases). This CDR3 is built from 18 residues. Looked up from germline, CDR1 is MNHEY and CDR2 is SMNVEV (reference sequence). V was cut by 6 bases and J by 3 bases, with 26 bases left in between. The CDR3 is CASRRPLGAGERDTEAFF. The CDR3 coding sequence is TGTGCCAGCAGAAGACCCCTCGGTGCAGGGGAGAGGGACACTGAAGCTTTCTTT.

DNA for the CDR3: TGTGCCAGCAGTTACCCTCAGGGGCCTTTCTACGAGCAGTACTTC. This encodes CASSYPQGPFYEQYF. The gene calls are TRBV5-8 and TRBJ2-7, with D perhaps TRBD1 (6 bases). Deletions cut 5 bases from V and 3 bases from J, with 18 bases between. In germline, CDR1 is SGHTS, CDR2 YDEGEE. The CDR3 length is 15 residues.

The rearrangement joins TRBV25-1 to TRBJ1-1; 8 bases agree with TRBD1. With 3 bases clipped from V and 6 bases from J, the junction kept 15 bases outside the gene matches. CDR3 size: 17 residues. Germline loops: CDR1 MGHDK, CDR2 SYGVNS. In nucleotides, the CDR3 is TGTGCCAGCAGTGATTTTTTCGCCCAGGGGGCGCAGGCTGAAGCTTTCTTT. As protein: CASSDFFAQGAQAEAFF.

In DNA form, the CDR3 reads TGTGCCAGCAGCTTTAAGCAGGGTCTCTACTACGAGCAGTACTTC. As protein: CASSFKQGLYYEQYF. V usage is TRBV7-2 and J usage is TRBJ2-7, with D possibly TRBD1 on 5 matching bases. The length of the CDR3 is 15 residues. Germline V gene data show CDR1 as SGHTA and CDR2 as FQGNSA. V was pared by 3 bases and J by 3 bases, with 15 bases between.

The count of this clone is one. The V gene is TRBV10-3, the J gene TRBJ2-3; perhaps TRBD2 as D (5 bases). Trimming stripped 10 bases from V and 0 bases from J, with 14 bases between. The CDR3 runs to 14 residues. Germline V gene sequence: CDR1 ENHRY, CDR2 SYGVKD. CDR3 nucleotides: TGTGCCACCGTAGGAGGAACTAGCACAGATACGCAGTATTTT. This codes for CATVGGTSTDTQYF.

This clone was counted between two and nine times. This chain's CDR3 is CASSSTGGTQETQYF. CDR3 bases: TGTGCCAGCAGCTCGACAGGGGGAACGCAAGAGACCCAGTACTTC. V gene TRBV5-4 combines with J gene TRBJ2-5; 9 bases map to TRBD1. The CDR3 covers 15 residues. Germline CDR1 and CDR2: SGHNT and YYREEE (reference sequence). V gave up 3 bases and J gave up 2 bases; unmatched junction bases: 5.

The chain couples TRBV5-1 to TRBJ2-2; no firm D call. Per the germline V gene, CDR1 is SGHRS and CDR2 is YFSETQ. Trimming removed 4 bases at V and 2 bases at J, with 12 bases between. The CDR3 contains 15 residues. CDR3 sequence: CASSRNGPNTGELFF. The CDR3 region has the DNA TGCGCCAGCAGCCGGAATGGGCCCAACACCGGGGAGCTGTTTTTT.

The chain employs TRBV28 and TRBJ2-3, with D possibly matching TRBD1 (5 bases). The CDR3 has 14 residues. V shed 7 bases and J shed 6 bases, with 17 bases lying between them. CDR1 is MDHEN and CDR2 is SYDVKM in the germline V gene. In DNA, the CDR3 is TGTGCCAGCACGAGGACACCTACTCAGGATACGCAGTATTTT. Its translation is CASTRTPTQDTQYF.

The chain recombines TRBV13 with TRBJ1-2, with TRBD1 identical over 8 bases. Losses at the gene ends were 4 bases for V and 6 bases for J; bases not matched to a gene: 1. Germline CDR1 and CDR2: PRHDT and FYEKMQ (reference sequence). The CDR3 sequence is 12 residues long. CDR3 residues: CASSCRGHGYTF. The CDR3 coding sequence is TGTGCCAGCAGCTGCAGGGGGCATGGCTACACCTTC.

The table lists this clone with a few counts. The V call is TRBV6-6, the J call TRBJ1-1; 8 nucleotides match TRBD1. Germline CDR1 MNHNY, CDR2 SVGAGI (reference sequence). The CDR3 length is 15 residues. Unmatched junction bases numbered 7, after V lost 5 bases and J lost 2 bases. The CDR3 loop reads CASSLLTGENTEAFF. The CDR3 DNA follows: TGTGCCAGCAGTCTCCTGACAGGGGAAAACACTGAAGCTTTCTTT.

This rearrangement joins TRBV7-6 to TRBJ1-4; 8 bases align to TRBD1. With 7 bases clipped from V and 7 bases from J, the junction kept 2 bases outside the gene matches. Germline V gives CDR1 SGHVS, CDR2 FNYEAQ. CDR3 length: 12 residues. For the CDR3, the DNA is TGTGCCAGCAAAGGACAGGGTGAAAAACTGTTTTTT. Protein product: CASKGQGEKLFF.

The chain is built from TRBV6-5 and TRBJ2-1, with TRBD2 identical over 12 bases. There are 15 residues in the CDR3. Germline trimming cut 6 bases from V and 9 bases from J; bases unmatched to any gene: 9. Germline V gives CDR1 MNHEY, CDR2 SVGAGI. The CDR3 is CASSGLAGYITEQFF. The CDR3 region has the DNA TGTGCCAGCAGCGGACTAGCGGGATATATCACTGAGCAGTTCTTC.

The genes are TRBV15 and TRBJ2-1, with TRBD2 matching 9 bases. With V trimmed by 1 base and J by 8 bases, 9 bases remained unmatched. The CDR3 runs 16 residues. Germline V gene data show CDR1 as LNHNV and CDR2 as YYDKDF (reference sequence). CDR3: CATSRVGSGRRDEQFF. The DNA for the CDR3 is TGTGCCACCAGCAGAGTCGGAAGCGGGAGGAGGGATGAGCAGTTCTTC.

The table lists this clone with a few counts. V gene TRBV9 combines with J gene TRBJ2-3, with 8 nucleotides matching TRBD1. CDR1 SGDLS and CDR2 YYNGEE come from the germline V gene. V lost 3 bases to trimming and J lost 4 bases; unmatched junction nucleotides: 13. There are 17 residues in the CDR3. The CDR3 nucleotides read TGTGCCAGCAGCGGATTCCAGGGGGCCTCCCGGGCAGATACGCAGTATTTT. Translated, it gives CASSGFQGASRADTQYF. Full variable domain (rest looked up from reference TRBV9 and TRBJ2-3): DSGVTQTPKHLITATGQRVTLRCSPRSGDLSVYWYQQSLDQGLQFLIQYYNGEERAKGNILERFSAQQFPDLHSELNLSSLELGDSALYFCASSGFQGASRADTQYFGPGTRLTVL.

With respect to this clone: The missing conserved phenylalanine or tryptophan at the end of this CDR3 makes a read error likely. J is TRBJ1-5 and V is TRBV6-1; a possible D gene is TRBD1 (6 bases). Per germline, CDR1 MNHNS and CDR2 SASEGT. Trimming removed 7 bases at V and 3 bases at J, with 13 bases between. The CDR3 is 14 amino acids. The CDR3, as DNA: TGTGCCAGCACCAGGGGTAGGGACAATCAGCCCCAGCATTCT. This codes for CASTRGRDNQPQHS.

This clone was counted a single time. The chain couples TRBV9 to TRBJ2-7; 10 bases are shared with TRBD2. The CDR3 sequence is 18 residues long. V shed 0 bases and J 0 bases; nucleotides not matched to a gene: 9. The germline V gene encodes CDR1 SGDLS and CDR2 YYNGEE. CDR3 coding DNA: TGTGCCAGCAGCGTAGCCCCGGAAGCGGGAGGGGGCTCCTACGAGCAGTACTTC. This sequence encodes CASSVAPEAGGGSYEQYF.